The 16 T cell receptor beta chains given below trace back to one sample, sequenced in a study of OX40 agonist ivuxolimab in advanced cancers. Measured with immunoSEQ multiplex PCR; TCRdb has only the in-frame clones, and not every one. In the table there are about 56,000 clones, 80% to 95% of which are singletons. Sequences were derived from CD4+ or CD8+ T cells sorted from blood, sampled in a trial of the OX40 agonist ivuxolimab. The receptor set was obtained from an adult with an advanced solid tumor such as melanoma, head and neck, liver or kidney cancer.

The J gene is TRBJ2-7, the V gene TRBV6-1; TRBD2 is a possible D gene (6 bases). This CDR3 contains 14 residues. Germline lookup yields CDR1 MNHNS and CDR2 SASEGT. V was trimmed by 10 bases and J by 7 bases, leaving 23 bases between them. CDR3 coding DNA: TGTGCCACCGGTGGCAGCGGGCCGACGTGGGAGCAGTACTTC. Its translation: CATGGSGPTWEQYF.

The chain's CDR3 is CASSLAPGETEAFF. The CDR3 DNA is TGCGCCAGCAGCTTGGCCCCGGGGGAAACTGAAGCTTTCTTT. This chain uses TRBV5-1 with TRBJ1-1, with a possible D match to TRBD1 (5 bases). The CDR3 runs to 14 residues. V lost 0 bases and J 5 bases, leaving 11 bases between the germline ends. Per the germline V gene, CDR1 is SGHRS and CDR2 is YFSETQ.

The rearrangement joins TRBV7-2 to TRBJ1-4, with D possibly being TRBD1 (5 bases). Germline-derived CDR1 and CDR2 are SGHTA and FQGNSA. Trimming took 4 bases from V and 3 from J, leaving 12 bases between them. The CDR3 consists of 15 residues. CDR3 sequence (DNA): TGTGCCAGCAGCTCGCAGGGTTATCCTAATGAAAAACTGTTTTTT. It codes for CASSSQGYPNEKLFF.

V and J are TRBV6-5 and TRBJ2-1; 7 bases map to TRBD2. CDR3 size: 14 residues. CDR1 MNHEY and CDR2 SVGAGI come from the germline V gene. Trimming cost V 5 bases and J 9 bases; bases outside gene matches: 10. The CDR3 loop reads CASSTSGLSIEQFF. The CDR3 DNA reads as TGTGCCAGCAGTACCTCGGGACTATCTATTGAGCAGTTCTTC.

V usage is TRBV28 and J usage is TRBJ2-5; a possible D gene is TRBD2 (6 bases). In germline, CDR1 is MDHEN, CDR2 SYDVKM. V gave up 5 bases and J gave up 2 bases, with 12 bases separating them. This CDR3 has 14 amino acids. The chain's CDR3 is CASSRRGRQETQYF. CDR3 DNA sequence: TGTGCCAGCAGTCGGAGGGGTCGACAAGAGACCCAGTACTTC.

This clone was seen a single time. For the CDR3, the DNA is TGTGCCTGGAGTGTACCCCTCAGCCCGACCTATGGCTACACCTTC. It codes for CAWSVPLSPTYGYTF. The V and J genes are TRBV30 and TRBJ1-2; no reliable D call. The CDR3 is 15 residues long. Germline V gene lookup returns CDR1 GTSNPN and CDR2 SVGIG (reference sequence). Trimming removed 0 bases from V and 4 bases from J, with 15 bases in between.

The chain is built from TRBV7-6 and TRBJ1-4; a weak D match, TRBD1 (5 bases). From germline, CDR1 is SGHVS and CDR2 FNYEAQ. The CDR3 has 15 residues. V lost 1 base to trimming and J lost 5 bases, with 11 bases between them. The DNA for the CDR3 is TGTGCCAGCAGCTTAGATCAGGGTCGGAATGAAAAACTGTTTTTT. Translated: CASSLDQGRNEKLFF.

The chain employs TRBV27 and TRBJ2-5; D is uncertain. V was shortened by 4 bases and J by 2 bases, with 11 bases between the two germline ends. The length of the CDR3 is 14 residues. From germline, CDR1 is MNHEY and CDR2 SMNVEV (reference sequence). CDR3 DNA: TGTGCCAGCAGTTATCGGGTAGGGCAAGAGACCCAGTACTTC. Its protein product is CASSYRVGQETQYF.

V gene TRBV15 combines with J gene TRBJ2-1; possible D gene TRBD1, 6 bases. Trimming removed 1 base from V and 9 bases from J, with 13 bases in between. Germline V lookup: CDR1 LNHNV, CDR2 YYDKDF (reference sequence). The CDR3 covers 14 residues. The CDR3 loop reads CATSRGTGGPEQFF. The DNA for the CDR3 is TGTGCCACCAGCAGAGGTACTGGGGGCCCTGAGCAGTTCTTC.

The rearrangement uses TRBV29-1 and TRBJ2-1; D is uncertain. CDR3 size: 10 residues. In germline, CDR1 is SQVTM, CDR2 ANQGSEA. Trimming left V 6 bases short and J 5 bases short, with 5 bases between. CDR3 DNA: TGCAGCGTAGATGACAATGAGCAGTTCTTC. It translates to CSVDDNEQFF.

V gene TRBV30 combines with J gene TRBJ2-7; D ambiguous. Trimming stripped 0 bases from V and 2 bases from J, with 8 bases between. CDR1 and CDR2 (germline): GTSNPN, SVGIG (reference sequence). The CDR3 is 13 amino acids. The CDR3 coding sequence is TGTGCCTGGAGTGTAAGAAGCCCCTACGAGCAGTACTTC. It yields the protein CAWSVRSPYEQYF.

The genes are TRBV11-3 and TRBJ2-5; the match to TRBD1 covers 8 bases. This CDR3 has 15 amino acids. Trimming removed 6 bases from V and 5 bases from J; junction bases left unmatched: 11. Germline V gene sequence: CDR1 SGHNT, CDR2 YENEEA. CDR3 protein: CASSPPGTGTETQYF. CDR3 in DNA: TGTGCCAGCAGTCCTCCCGGGACAGGTACGGAGACCCAGTACTTC.

The chain uses TRBV6-1 and TRBJ2-1; D gene unclear. The germline CDR1 and CDR2 sequences are MNHNS and SASEGT. V lost 4 bases and J 16 bases, leaving 5 bases between the germline ends. The CDR3 sequence is 8 residues long. CDR3 sequence reads: CASSVHFF. The CDR3 bases are TGTGCCAGCAGTGTTCATTTCTTC.

The genes are TRBV15 and TRBJ2-1; 12 bases are a match to TRBD2. This CDR3 comprises 16 residues. Germline V gene lookup returns CDR1 LNHNV and CDR2 YYDKDF (reference sequence). V trimming: 1 base; J trimming: 6 bases; junction bases outside the gene matches: 4. CDR3 region: CATSRAGLAGTNEQFF. Here the CDR3 DNA reads TGTGCCACCAGCAGAGCCGGACTAGCGGGGACCAATGAGCAGTTCTTC.

V usage is TRBV10-1 and J usage is TRBJ1-4; TRBD1 matches at 7 bases. V was clipped by 10 bases and J by 9 bases; unmatched bases: 14. Germline CDR1 reads WNHNN; CDR2 reads SYGVQD (reference sequence). The CDR3 contains 14 residues. CDR3: CATFTGAAIQKLFF. Here the CDR3 DNA reads TGCGCCACCTTTACAGGGGCCGCTATCCAAAAACTGTTTTTT.

The chain uses TRBV2 and TRBJ2-3, with TRBD2 as a possible D gene (5 bases). The CDR3 loop spans 15 amino acids. Germline CDR1 and CDR2: SNHLY and FYNNEI. Deletions cut 4 bases from V and 4 bases from J, with 15 bases between. CDR3 sequence: CASSVSRVIADTQYF. In DNA form, the CDR3 reads TGTGCCAGCAGTGTTTCGCGGGTCATCGCAGATACGCAGTATTTT.